These 12 T cell receptor beta chains originate from one sample sequenced in a study of human T cells and chemical hapten exposure. Time point here: patch test 2, 6 weeks after DPC sensitization. Indicated treatment: therapeutic diphenylcyclopropenone sensitization with weekly scalp DPC. Each CDR3 protein gets one entry after TCRdb re-called the RACE reads with MiXCR. The sample has about 73,000 distinct CDR3 sequences, 8.5% seen once; the top ten hold around 3.3%. Sequenced here: whole blood, sampled in connection with sensitization to the hapten diphenylcyclopropenone (DPC). Every receptor here comes from a woman in her 50s with alopecia areata. Some clones in this sample may be carry-over from other donors' samples.

This clonotype was counted ten times or more. The chain combines TRBV6-5 with TRBJ2-1, with 10 bases that match TRBD1. From germline, CDR1 is MNHEY and CDR2 SVGAGI. The CDR3 loop spans 13 amino acids. V lost 0 bases, J lost 11 bases, and 1 base stayed unmatched. CDR3 sequence (DNA): TGTGCCAGCAGTTACTCGGGACAGGGGAAGCAGTTCTTC. Amino acid sequence: CASSYSGQGKQFF.

In its sample, this clonotype was seen a few times. The CDR3 coding sequence is TGTGCCAGCTCACGAGAACAGGGAAACGATCAGCCCCAGCATTTT. Its protein is CASSREQGNDQPQHF. The rearrangement uses TRBV18 and TRBJ1-5; D perhaps matches TRBD1 (6 bases). CDR1 and CDR2 (germline): KGHSH, LQKENI. V dropped 4 bases and J dropped 5 bases, with 15 bases sitting between them. This CDR3 contains 15 residues.

This clonotype occurred many times. The genes are TRBV12-3 or TRBV12-4 and TRBJ2-4, with D maybe TRBD1 (6 bases). V was shortened by 6 bases and J by 5 bases, with 14 bases between the two germline ends. The CDR3 spans 14 residues. CDR3: CASSKVTGQNIQYF. The CDR3 DNA reads TGTGCCAGCAGCAAGGTTACAGGGCAAAACATTCAGTACTTC.

This clonotype was counted a few times. A junction end diverges from the germline sequence, so it may reflect a read error. The chain combines TRBV6-1 with TRBJ2-7; weak D call: TRBD1 (5 bases). Per germline, CDR1 MNHNS and CDR2 SASEGT. The CDR3 contains 14 residues. CDR3 sequence (DNA): TGTGCCAGCAGTGAGACAGCCCCCAGGTACGGGCAGTACTTC. Its translation is CASSETAPRYGQYF.

This clonotype has a count of ten or more. The rearrangement uses TRBV20-1 and TRBJ2-2, with 9 bases aligning to TRBD1. The CDR3 runs 15 residues. V dropped 5 bases and J dropped 5; count of bases not matched to a gene: 9. Germline CDR1 is DFQATT and CDR2 is SNEGSKA (reference sequence). The CDR3 nucleotides read TGCAGTGCTCGTCCCGGGACAGGGAGGACCGGGGAGCTGTTTTTT. Its protein product is CSARPGTGRTGELFF.

The chain carries TRBV9 and TRBJ1-1; D remains unclear. Looked up from germline, CDR1 is SGDLS and CDR2 is YYNGEE. The ends were cut back, 1 base at V and 2 bases at J, with 9 bases in the middle. This CDR3 has 14 residues. Here the CDR3 reads CASSVKHSNTEAFF. The CDR3 coding sequence is TGTGCCAGCAGCGTAAAGCACAGTAACACTGAAGCTTTCTTT.

A few counts support this clonotype. The genes are TRBV6-2 or TRBV6-3 and TRBJ1-5; D unresolved. The length of the CDR3 is 17 residues. Germline V gene data show CDR1 as MNHEY and CDR2 as SVGEGT. V shed 7 bases and J shed 3 bases, with 22 bases lying between them. The CDR3 here is CASTEWNSPLHNQPQHF. DNA for the CDR3: TGTGCCAGCACCGAATGGAACAGCCCCCTCCACAATCAGCCCCAGCATTTT.

This clonotype was seen at least ten times. The CDR3 DNA follows: TGTGCCAGCAGCTTAGCAGGCTCTGGAAACACCATATATTTT. Its translation is CASSLAGSGNTIYF. This chain uses TRBV7-9 with TRBJ1-3, with unresolved D. This CDR3 has 14 residues. The V end lost 0 bases, the J end lost 0 bases, and 3 bases lay between the germline ends. Looked up from germline, CDR1 is SEHNR and CDR2 is FQNEAQ (reference sequence).

The chain employs TRBV6-5 and TRBJ1-1, with D maybe TRBD1 (6 bases). Trimming took 3 bases from V and 5 from J, leaving 13 bases between them. Germline CDR1 reads MNHEY; CDR2 reads SVGAGI. The CDR3 contains 14 residues. Here the CDR3 reads CASSYFGGSTEAFF. The CDR3 nucleotides are TGTGCCAGCAGTTATTTTGGGGGCTCGACTGAAGCTTTCTTT.

The chain combines TRBV11-2 with TRBJ2-2, with a tentative D call TRBD2 (5 bases). The CDR3 loop spans 16 amino acids. Trimming took 5 bases from V and 0 from J, leaving 13 bases between them. The germline CDR1 and CDR2 sequences are SGHAT and FQNNGV. This CDR3 reads CASSPGIRTNTGELFF. CDR3 DNA sequence: TGTGCCAGCAGCCCGGGGATTCGAACGAACACCGGGGAGCTGTTTTTT.

This clonotype was observed a handful of times. This rearrangement joins TRBV2 to TRBJ2-6; unclear D gene. CDR3 length: 16 amino acids. The germline V gene encodes CDR1 SNHLY and CDR2 FYNNEI. Trimming took 4 bases from V and 0 from J, leaving 10 bases between them. CDR3 region: CASSGAGFSGANVLTF. The CDR3 region has the DNA TGTGCCAGCAGTGGCGCAGGATTCTCTGGGGCCAACGTCCTGACTTTC.

About this clonotype: Relative to the germline gene, one junction end is altered; a read error may explain this. The chain combines TRBV7-9 with TRBJ1-2; TRBD1 is a possible D gene (5 bases). Germline CDR1 SEHNR, CDR2 FQNEAQ (reference sequence). The CDR3 length is 13 residues. The CDR3: CASSPRGGQGYIF. The CDR3 nucleotides are TGTGCCAGCAGCCCGAGAGGAGGCCAGGGCTACATCTTC.